These 16 T cell receptor beta chains were all obtained from the same sample, sequenced in a study of molecular identifiers for immune sequencing clone quantification. TCRdb ran MiXCR on the PCR reads and lists one entry per CDR3 protein. The sample lists about 640,000 distinct CDR3 sequences, about 20% occurring once. The material sequenced was naive CD8+ T cells from blood, with Jurkat cell RNA spiked in. Documented subset: FACS-sorted CD8+CD4-CCR7+CD45RA+ naive T cells. Receptors originate from a human donor in good health. Some libraries in this study had Jurkat cell RNA spiked in.

This clonotype has just a few counts. V is TRBV9 and J is TRBJ2-2; the match to TRBD2 covers 7 bases. The junction had 7 bases not matched to a gene; V was cut back by 2 bases and J by 6 bases. CDR1 and CDR2 (germline): SGDLS, YYNGEE. The CDR3 consists of 15 residues. CDR3 sequence reads: CASSVGTTGAGELFF. The CDR3 coding sequence is TGTGCCAGCAGCGTCGGGACTACGGGGGCCGGGGAGCTGTTTTTT.

This clonotype showed up many times. This chain links TRBV7-8 with TRBJ2-7, with D unresolved. The CDR3 runs 14 residues. V lost 4 bases, J lost 2 bases, and 12 bases lay in between. Germline values: CDR1 SGHVS, CDR2 FQNEAQ. In DNA form, the CDR3 reads TGTGCCAGCAGCTCCGGACCAGAGGCCTACGAGCAGTACTTC. It encodes CASSSGPEAYEQYF.

This clonotype came up many times. CDR3 nucleotides: TGTGCCTGGGAGGGATCTCCTAGCACAGATACGCAGTATTTT. Translated: CAWEGSPSTDTQYF. The chain joins TRBV30 to TRBJ2-3, with TRBD2 as a possible D gene (5 bases). With 5 bases removed from V and 0 bases from J, the gap between germline ends came to 12 bases. This CDR3 has 14 residues. From germline, CDR1 is GTSNPN and CDR2 SVGIG (reference sequence). Supplemented by reference TRBV30 and TRBJ2-3, the full variable domain reads SQTIHQWPATLVQPVGSPLSLECTVEGTSNPNLYWYRQAAGRGLQLLFYSVGIGQISSEVPQNLSASRPQDRQFILSSKKLLLSDSGFYLCAWEGSPSTDTQYFGPGTRLTVL.

In this sample, this clonotype turned up once. V usage is TRBV5-1 and J usage is TRBJ1-2; D is perhaps TRBD1 (5 bases). Germline V lookup: CDR1 SGHRS, CDR2 YFSETQ. V shed 3 bases and J shed 5 bases, with 14 bases lying between them. The CDR3 runs 14 residues. The CDR3 region is CASSSGQGFYGYTF. The CDR3 DNA reads as TGCGCCAGCAGCTCGGGTCAGGGTTTTTATGGCTACACCTTC. Supplemented by reference TRBV5-1 and TRBJ1-2, the full variable domain reads KAGVTQTPRYLIKTRGQQVTLSCSPISGHRSVSWYQQTPGQGLQFLFEYFSETQRNKGNFPGRFSGRQFSNSRSEMNVSTLELGDSALYLCASSSGQGFYGYTFGSGTRLTVV.

This clonotype was observed at least ten times. The chain uses TRBV29-1 and TRBJ2-5; 11 nucleotides agree with TRBD2. The CDR3 is made up of 14 amino acids. V was clipped by 6 bases and J by 0 bases; unmatched bases: 3. Germline CDR1 and CDR2: SQVTM and ANQGSEA. The CDR3 loop reads CSVRLAGYQETQYF. Here the CDR3 DNA reads TGCAGCGTCCGACTAGCGGGGTACCAAGAGACCCAGTACTTC. Combining the CDR3 with reference TRBV29-1 and TRBJ2-5 gives the whole variable domain SAVISQKPSRDICQRGTSLTIQCQVDSQVTMMFWYRQQPGQSLTLIATANQGSEATYESGFVIDKFPISRPNLTFSTLTVSNMSPEDSSIYLCSVRLAGYQETQYFGPGTRLLVL.

Regarding this clonotype: A much larger clone sits a single nucleotide away, making a read error possible. V usage is TRBV7-9 and J usage is TRBJ2-7; a weak D match, TRBD2 (5 bases). Germline CDR1 and CDR2: SEHNR and FQNEAQ (reference sequence). There are 13 residues in the CDR3. For the CDR3, the DNA is TGTGCCAGCAGACGACCGGGGAGTTACGAGCAGTGCTTC. Translating it yields CASRRPGSYEQCF.

In its sample, this clonotype was seen many times. The chain employs TRBV9 and TRBJ1-6; 9 nucleotides agree with TRBD1. CDR1 is SGDLS and CDR2 is YYNGEE in the germline V gene. After removal of 0 bases from V and 14 bases from J, the junction contained 18 bases not matched to a gene. This CDR3 has 18 amino acids. CDR3 DNA sequence: TGTGCCAGCAGCGTAGATGAAGGGATGGAAGGGGACAGGGTGACCCTCCACTTT. It specifies CASSVDEGMEGDRVTLHF.

In regard to this clonotype: An end of the junction does not agree with germline; a read error may underlie this. The chain uses TRBV28 and TRBJ2-1, with D perhaps matching TRBD1 or TRBD2 (5 bases each). Germline CDR1 MDHEN, CDR2 SYDVKM. The CDR3 is 15 residues long. CDR3 sequence (DNA): TGTGCCAGCAGTTTGGGGGAATCCGAATACATTGAGCAGTTCTTC. This codes for CASSLGESEYIEQFF.

This clonotype has ten or more counts. The gene calls are TRBV10-2 and TRBJ2-2; possible D gene TRBD2, 6 bases. The germline CDR1 and CDR2 sequences are WSHSY and SAAADI. This CDR3 has 12 residues. Trimming removed 6 bases from V and 6 bases from J, with 8 bases in between. The DNA for the CDR3 is TGCGCCAGCAGGCTAGCGCCCGGGGAGCTGTTTTTT. This sequence encodes CASRLAPGELFF.

This clonotype occurred many times. The chain uses TRBV12-3 or TRBV12-4 and TRBJ2-7, with 9 nucleotides matching TRBD1. The CDR3 spans 14 residues. Losses at the gene ends were 6 bases for V and 5 bases for J; bases not matched to a gene: 8. Here the CDR3 DNA reads TGTGCCAGCAGGTTGACAGGGGGAGTCGACGAGCAGTACTTC. This translates into CASRLTGGVDEQYF.

This clonotype showed up just a few times. V gene TRBV19 combines with J gene TRBJ2-1; a possible D gene is TRBD2 (6 bases). The germline gives CDR1 LNHDA, CDR2 SQIVND (reference sequence). The V and J ends lost 3 bases and 6 bases respectively, with 15 bases between them. The CDR3 is 15 amino acids. This chain's CDR3 is CASSIFGDFFNEQFF. DNA of the CDR3: TGTGCCAGTAGTATTTTTGGGGACTTCTTCAATGAGCAGTTCTTC.

Concerning this clonotype itself: This sequence may be a read error, since a much larger clone differs from it by one base. The rearrangement joins TRBV11-3 to TRBJ2-1, with D perhaps TRBD1 (7 bases). Per the germline V gene, CDR1 is SGHNT and CDR2 is YENEEA. The CDR3 contains 16 residues. The CDR3, as DNA: TGTGCCGGCAGCTCGGGGCGGGACAGCTCCTACAATGAGCAGTTCTTC. This encodes CAGSSGRDSSYNEQFF.

The gene calls are TRBV19 and TRBJ2-7, with 11 bases identical to TRBD2. This CDR3 spans 15 amino acids. V dropped 3 bases and J dropped 1; count of bases not matched to a gene: 2. Germline CDR1 LNHDA, CDR2 SQIVND (reference sequence). The CDR3: CASSITSGGSYEQYF. The CDR3 DNA is TGTGCCAGTAGTATTACTAGCGGGGGATCCTACGAGCAGTACTTC.

About this clonotype: A much larger clonotype is one base distant, so this may be a read error. The chain has TRBV7-9 and TRBJ1-1, with D hard to call. Germline V gene lookup returns CDR1 SEHNR and CDR2 FQNEAQ (reference sequence). This CDR3 comprises 14 residues. In nucleotides, the CDR3 is TGTGCCAGCAGCTCACAGATAATGAACGCTGAAGCTTTCTTT. Its protein product is CASSSQIMNAEAFF.

This clonotype was recorded at least ten times. The J gene is TRBJ1-4, the V gene TRBV11-2; D is undetermined. This CDR3 is built from 15 residues. Germline CDR1 reads SGHAT; CDR2 reads FQNNGV. V lost 3 bases and J 3 bases, leaving 11 bases between the germline ends. Here the CDR3 reads CASSFAARSNEKLFF. The CDR3 DNA sequence: TGTGCCAGCAGCTTCGCCGCCAGATCTAATGAAAAACTGTTTTTT.

This clonotype was observed at least ten times. The chain couples TRBV20-1 to TRBJ2-7; 8 bases are shared with TRBD1. The CDR3 runs to 15 residues. V shed 5 bases, J shed 3 bases, and the junction held 12 bases outside the gene matches. CDR1 is DFQATT, CDR2 SNEGSKA, per germline (reference sequence). The CDR3 spells CSADDRGQAYYEQYF. In DNA, the CDR3 is TGCAGTGCTGACGACCGGGGACAGGCTTACTACGAGCAGTACTTC.